This T cell receptor beta chain is drawn from a study of shared clonotypes between healthy human individuals. On this clone itself: The antigen is undetermined.

The V end lost 0 bases, the J end lost 4 bases, and 13 bases lay between the germline ends. This CDR3 is built from 15 residues. Germline CDR1 is SGDLS and CDR2 is YYNGEE. Overall study findings and caveats: Clonotype sharing among donors was thought likely to change with sequencing depth.

Terminally differentiated effector memory CD45RA+ cells were excluded from the naive CD8 cells, which were CD45RO-negative and positively selected for CCR7. TCRdb keeps only in-frame clones here, not all; method: immunoSEQ multiplex PCR. The profile shows roughly 2.1 million clones, around 93% of them singletons. This chain connects TRBV9 to TRBJ1-1; no clear D gene. This TCR derives from a man aged 18 to 30 in good health. Some clones in this sample may be carry-over from other donors' samples. Source material: naive CD8+ T cells from PBMCs. CDR3 residues: CASSVGRAGATEAFF. In DNA, the CDR3 is TGTGCCAGCAGCGTAGGGAGGGCTGGCGCCACTGAAGCTTTCTTT. The full variable domain, with the rest looked up from reference TRBV9 and TRBJ1-1, is DSGVTQTPKHLITATGQRVTLRCSPRSGDLSVYWYQQSLDQGLQFLIQYYNGEERAKGNILERFSAQQFPDLHSELNLSSLELGDSALYFCASSVGRAGATEAFFGQGTRLTVV.